This T cell receptor (beta chain) stems from a study of T-cell reconstitution after alpha-beta-depleted transplantation in children (dated by TCRdb to 2015 to 2016). Background on the whole study: The study quantitatively tracked T-cell immune reconstitution after TCRalphabeta/CD19-depleted allogeneic hematopoietic cell transplantation in children using TCR repertoire profiling.

Libraries came from PCR. TCRdb lists the instrument as Illumina HiSeq 2500. TCR libraries were prepared with molecular barcoding, using unique molecular identifiers to normalize TCRbeta repertoire quantification. TCRdb reprocessing: public reads trimmed at Q25 with fastp, clones called with MiXCR, in-frame beta chains kept. Rows with a matching CDR3 protein are joined into one entry that keeps the most common DNA and genes. This sample is represented by about 540,000 distinct CDR3 sequences; approximately 20% of them were singletons. The ten top clones hold 3% to 3.5% of the sample. As for this clonotype: Its antigen remains undetermined. No much larger clonotype is one base removed from it; base qualities were not supplied.

For this chain, trimming is 7 bases at the V end and 6 bases at the J end, and the number of junction bases without a gene match is 8. The CDR3 measures 15 amino acids from cysteine to phenylalanine. The entry retains the CDR3 DNA only, 45 bases that are in frame from base 1. The V and J genes are TRBV12-3 or TRBV12-4 and TRBJ2-1; the junction holds 11 bases that match TRBD2. The TCR sequence derives from a human donor who donated a stem cell graft to a child with acute lymphoblastic leukemia. The specimen comprised PBMCs from the stem cell graft donor, sampled from the stem cell graft. For the CDR3, the sequence is CASTETSGAFNEQFF. At the DNA level, the sequence is TGTGCCAGCACCGAGACTAGCGGGGCGTTCAATGAGCAGTTCTTC.